Listed below are T cell receptor beta chains from one sample, sequenced in a study of blood T cell repertoires in COVID-19. Data came from immunoSEQ multiplex PCR; TCRdb stores just in-frame clones and leaves some out. This table has some 150,000 clones, around four fifths appearing once. Specimen: peripheral blood. Source of these receptors: a woman in her thirties or forties with active or convalescent COVID-19. Both conserved end residues are part of each CDR3. The order of the fields is V gene, J gene, D gene, clone size, CDR3 DNA, CDR3 protein. D genes are given only for firm matches. Size tells how often a clone was seen (once, few, many) or the class of an expanded clone, and some rows leave it out.

>TRBV25-1|TRBJ1-3|-|-
TGTGCCAGCAGTGTCGGCTCTGGAAACACCATATATTTT
CASSVGSGNTIYF
>TRBV2|TRBJ1-1|TRBD1|-
TGTGCCAGCACCAAGGACAGGACGATGAACACTGAAGCTTTCTTT
CASTKDRTMNTEAFF
>TRBV18|TRBJ1-5|TRBD1|-
TGTGCCAGCTCACCAAACGGTGGACAGGGTATTCAGCCCCAGCATTTT
CASSPNGGQGIQPQHF
>TRBV7-2|TRBJ2-5|-|-
TGTGCCAGCAGCTTTAGTCAGGGGGGTCGAGAGACCCAGTACTTC
CASSFSQGGRETQYF
>TRBV4-3|TRBJ1-5|TRBD1|-
TGCGCCAGCAGCCCTGACAGGGCCAGCAATCAGCCCCAGCATTTT
CASSPDRASNQPQHF
>TRBV24-1|TRBJ2-7|TRBD1|-
TGTGCCACCAGTGCCCCAGGCCGGGACAGGGAGCACGAGCAGTACTTC
CATSAPGRDREHEQYF
>TRBV28|TRBJ2-1|TRBD2|once
TGTGCCAGCAGTTCCACCTCTGGCGGGGGGTTCAATGAGCAGTTCTTC
CASSSTSGGGFNEQFF
>TRBV24-1|TRBJ2-1|-|-
TGTGCCACCAGTGATTTGCAAGGGGTTGCCAATGAGCAGTTCTTC
CATSDLQGVANEQFF
>TRBV4-3|TRBJ2-5|TRBD2|-
TGCGCCAGCAGCCAAGATCGCGCAGGGCGGTTTGAAGCGGGGCCGGAAGAGACCCAGTACTTC
CASSQDRAGRFEAGPEETQYF
>TRBV4-2|TRBJ1-6|TRBD1|-
TGTGCCAGCAGCCAAGTATCGGAAGGGGGCGGAAATTCACCCCTCCACTTT
CASSQVSEGGGNSPLHF
>TRBV11-2|TRBJ1-1|TRBD1|few
TGTGCCAGCAGTCCGATTTTCAGGGGGCGAGGCACTGAAGCTTTCTTT
CASSPIFRGRGTEAFF
>TRBV10-3|TRBJ1-1|-|few
TGTGCCATCAGTGACTTTCAGGGAATGAACACTGAAGCTTTCTTT
CAISDFQGMNTEAFF
>TRBV7-9|TRBJ1-1|TRBD1|few
TGTGCCAGCAGCTGGGGACAGGGAAAGTCTGAAGCTTTCTTT
CASSWGQGKSEAFF
>TRBV21-1|TRBJ1-6|-|-
TGTGCCAGCAGCAAAGGAGTCAGGGAACTGTTTAATTCACCCCTCCACTTT
CASSKGVRELFNSPLHF